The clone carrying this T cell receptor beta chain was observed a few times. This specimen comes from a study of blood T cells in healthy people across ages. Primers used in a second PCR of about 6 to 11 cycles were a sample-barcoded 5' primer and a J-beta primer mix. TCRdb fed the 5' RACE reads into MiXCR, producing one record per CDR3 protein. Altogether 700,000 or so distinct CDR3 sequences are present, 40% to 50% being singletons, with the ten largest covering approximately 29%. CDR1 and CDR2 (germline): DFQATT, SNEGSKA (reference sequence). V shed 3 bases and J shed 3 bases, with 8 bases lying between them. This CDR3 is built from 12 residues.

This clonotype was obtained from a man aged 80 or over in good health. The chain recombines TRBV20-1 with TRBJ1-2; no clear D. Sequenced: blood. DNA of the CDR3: TGCAGTGCTAGCGGGCTCCACTATGGCTACACCTTC. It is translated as CSASGLHYGYTF.